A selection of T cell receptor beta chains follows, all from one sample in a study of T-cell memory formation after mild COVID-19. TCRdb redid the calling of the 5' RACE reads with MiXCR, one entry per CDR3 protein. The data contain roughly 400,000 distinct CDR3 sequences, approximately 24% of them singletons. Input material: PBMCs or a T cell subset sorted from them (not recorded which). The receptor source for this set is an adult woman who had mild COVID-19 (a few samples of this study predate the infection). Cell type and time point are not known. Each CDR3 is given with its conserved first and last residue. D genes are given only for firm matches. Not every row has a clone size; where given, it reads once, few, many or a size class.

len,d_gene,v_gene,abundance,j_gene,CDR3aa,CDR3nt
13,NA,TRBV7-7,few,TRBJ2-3,CASSLKGSDTQYF,TGTGCCAGCAGCTTAAAGGGATCGGATACGCAGTATTTT
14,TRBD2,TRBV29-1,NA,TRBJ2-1,CSVVKTSGYREQFF,TGCAGCGTTGTTAAAACTAGCGGGTATCGGGAGCAGTTCTTC
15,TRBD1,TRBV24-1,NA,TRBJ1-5,CATSGTGGAEQPQHF,TGTGCCACCAGTGGGACAGGGGGCGCCGAGCAGCCCCAGCATTTT
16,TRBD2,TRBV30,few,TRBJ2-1,CALRTSGSSSYNEQFF,TGTGCCCTTAGGACTAGCGGGAGTAGTTCCTACAATGAGCAGTTCTTC
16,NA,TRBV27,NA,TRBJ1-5,CASSPREGVPNQPQHF,TGTGCCAGCAGTCCCCGGGAGGGGGTACCCAATCAGCCCCAGCATTTT
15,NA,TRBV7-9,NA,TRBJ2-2,CASSFGGANTGELFF,TGTGCCAGCAGCTTCGGGGGAGCGAACACCGGGGAGCTGTTTTTT
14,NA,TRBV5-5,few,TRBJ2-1,CASSLGGLGVEQFF,TGTGCCAGCAGCTTAGGAGGTTTGGGGGTTGAGCAGTTCTTC
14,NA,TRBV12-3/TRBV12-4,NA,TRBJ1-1,CASSSGIGSTEAFF,TGTGCCAGCAGTTCAGGGATTGGGAGCACTGAAGCTTTCTTT
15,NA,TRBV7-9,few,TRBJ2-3,CASSPYSLDQGTQYF,TGTGCCAGCAGCCCCTATTCGCTAGACCAGGGTACGCAGTATTTT
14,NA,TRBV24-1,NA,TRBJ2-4,CATSDPAGPRIQYF,TGTGCCACCAGTGATCCCGCCGGACCGCGCATTCAGTACTTC
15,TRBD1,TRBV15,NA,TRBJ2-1,CATSGGYRDSNEQFF,TGTGCCACCAGCGGCGGCTACCGGGACAGCAATGAGCAGTTCTTC
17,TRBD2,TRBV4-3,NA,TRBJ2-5,CASSQGGGRRRGVTQYF,TGCGCCAGCAGCCAAGGGGGCGGGAGGCGTAGGGGAGTGACCCAGTACTTC
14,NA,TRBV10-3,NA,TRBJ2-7,CAISESNRPHEQYF,TGTGCCATCAGTGAGTCAAACAGGCCCCACGAGCAGTACTTC
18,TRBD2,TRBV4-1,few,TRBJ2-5,CASSQGVRSSGGAETQYF,TGCGCCAGCAGCCAAGGAGTAAGAAGCAGCGGGGGGGCTGAGACCCAGTACTTC
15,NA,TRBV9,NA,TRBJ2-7,CASSPRSEGVGEQYF,TGTGCCAGCAGCCCCCGCTCAGAGGGGGTGGGAGAGCAGTACTTC
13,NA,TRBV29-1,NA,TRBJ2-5,CSVLMGPQETQYF,TGCAGCGTCCTGATGGGCCCCCAAGAGACCCAGTACTTC
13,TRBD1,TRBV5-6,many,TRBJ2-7,CASSSSGGGEQYF,TGTGCCAGCAGCTCCTCAGGGGGCGGCGAGCAGTACTTC
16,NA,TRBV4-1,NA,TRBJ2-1,CASSQPPEGRVNEQFF,TGCGCCAGCAGCCAACCCCCGGAGGGACGGGTGAATGAGCAGTTCTTC
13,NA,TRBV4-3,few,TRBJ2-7,CASSQSVSYEQYF,TGCGCCAGCAGCCAATCGGTATCCTACGAGCAGTACTTC
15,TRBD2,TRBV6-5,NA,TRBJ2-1,CASSTGTSGGREQFF,TGTGCCAGCAGCACAGGGACTAGCGGGGGTCGGGAGCAGTTCTTC
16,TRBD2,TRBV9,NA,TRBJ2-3,CASSATLAGVTDTQYF,TGTGCCAGCAGCGCGACCCTAGCGGGGGTTACAGATACGCAGTATTTT
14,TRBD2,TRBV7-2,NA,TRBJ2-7,CASSLGGLAYEQYF,TGTGCCAGCAGCTTAGGGGGACTAGCCTACGAGCAGTACTTC
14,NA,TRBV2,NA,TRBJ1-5,CASSQESSYQPQHF,TGTGCCAGCAGCCAGGAGTCTAGTTATCAGCCCCAGCATTTT
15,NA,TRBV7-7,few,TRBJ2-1,CASSLVQVSYNEQFF,TGTGCTAGCAGCTTAGTTCAAGTGAGCTACAATGAGCAGTTCTTC
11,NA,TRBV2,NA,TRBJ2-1,CASSELGEQFF,TGTGCCAGCAGTGAACTGGGTGAGCAGTTCTTC
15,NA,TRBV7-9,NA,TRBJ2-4,CASSSTGTEKNIQYF,TGTGCCAGCAGCTCGACCGGGACGGAGAAAAACATTCAGTACTTC
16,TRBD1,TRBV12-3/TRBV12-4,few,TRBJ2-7,CASSLFGVGTGGEQYF,TGTGCCAGCAGTTTATTTGGCGTGGGGACAGGGGGCGAGCAGTACTTC
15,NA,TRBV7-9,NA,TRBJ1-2,CASSTPDRANYGYTF,TGTGCCAGCAGCACGCCTGACAGAGCTAACTATGGCTACACCTTC
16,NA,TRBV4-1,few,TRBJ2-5,CASSQDETAQEETQYF,TGCGCCAGCAGCCAAGATGAGACAGCACAGGAGGAGACCCAGTACTTC
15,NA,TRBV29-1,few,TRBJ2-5,CSVELAVARQETQYF,TGCAGCGTTGAACTCGCGGTAGCGAGACAAGAGACCCAGTACTTC
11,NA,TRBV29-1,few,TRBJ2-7,CSVVGADEQYF,TGCAGCGTTGTAGGCGCGGACGAGCAGTACTTC
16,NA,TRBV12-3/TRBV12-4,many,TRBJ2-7,CASSSHGAQSSYEQYF,TGTGCCAGCAGTTCCCACGGAGCGCAGTCCTCCTACGAGCAGTACTTC
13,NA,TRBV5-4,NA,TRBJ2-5,CASSGITGETQYF,TGTGCCAGCAGCGGGATCACAGGGGAGACCCAGTACTTC
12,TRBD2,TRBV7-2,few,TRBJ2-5,CASSELARTQYF,TGTGCCAGCAGCGAACTAGCGCGGACCCAGTACTTC
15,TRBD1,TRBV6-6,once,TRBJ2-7,CASSPLGQGTYEQYF,TGTGCCAGCAGCCCCCTGGGACAGGGGACCTACGAGCAGTACTTC
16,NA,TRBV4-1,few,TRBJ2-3,CASSQEGGLRTDTQYF,TGCGCCAGCAGCCAAGAAGGGGGTCTGAGGACAGATACGCAGTATTTT
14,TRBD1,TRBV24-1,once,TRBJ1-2,CATSDNRGIYGYTF,TGTGCCACCAGTGATAACAGGGGAATATATGGCTACACCTTC
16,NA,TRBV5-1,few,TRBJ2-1,CASSPLGESGYNEQFF,TGCGCCAGCAGTCCCTTGGGGGAAAGTGGGTACAATGAGCAGTTCTTC
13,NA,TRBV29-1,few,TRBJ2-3,CSVEPGGADTQYF,TGCAGCGTTGAGCCCGGGGGCGCAGATACGCAGTATTTT
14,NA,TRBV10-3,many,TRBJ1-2,CAISDLRVVDGYTF,TGTGCCATCAGTGATTTGAGGGTGGTGGATGGCTACACCTTC
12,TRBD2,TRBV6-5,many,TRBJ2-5,CATAGGRETQYF,TGTGCCACCGCGGGAGGGCGAGAGACCCAGTACTTC
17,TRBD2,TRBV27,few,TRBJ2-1,CASSSGASGGLYNEQFF,TGTGCCAGCAGTTCCGGGGCTAGCGGAGGGTTATACAATGAGCAGTTCTTC
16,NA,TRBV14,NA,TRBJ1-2,CASSQGGAIGFYGYTF,TGTGCCAGCAGCCAAGGGGGCGCGATCGGCTTCTATGGCTACACCTTC